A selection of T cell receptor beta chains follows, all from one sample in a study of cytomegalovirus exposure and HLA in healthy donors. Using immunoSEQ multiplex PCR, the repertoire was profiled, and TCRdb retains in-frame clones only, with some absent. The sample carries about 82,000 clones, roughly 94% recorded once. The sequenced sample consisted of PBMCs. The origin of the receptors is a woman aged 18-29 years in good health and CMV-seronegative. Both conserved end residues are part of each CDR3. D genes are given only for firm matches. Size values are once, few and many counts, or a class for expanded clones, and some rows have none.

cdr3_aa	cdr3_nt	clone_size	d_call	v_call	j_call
CASSLSSLAGGEQFF	TGTGCCAGCAGTTTATCATCACTAGCGGGAGGTGAGCAGTTCTTC	-	TRBD2	TRBV27	TRBJ2-1
CASSAGTSVTGELFF	TGTGCCAGCAGCGCCGGGACATCGGTTACCGGGGAGCTGTTTTTT	once	-	TRBV7-9	TRBJ2-2
CASLSGAFTGELFF	TGTGCCAGCCTAAGCGGGGCCTTCACCGGGGAGCTGTTTTTT	-	TRBD2	TRBV28	TRBJ2-2
CASGTSGWAGELFF	TGTGCTAGTGGGACTAGCGGTTGGGCCGGGGAGCTGTTTTTT	once	TRBD2	TRBV12-5	TRBJ2-2
CASSAQGDTQYF	TGCGCCAGCAGTGCACAGGGAGATACGCAGTATTTT	-	-	TRBV10-1	TRBJ2-3
CSVEDSSYEQYF	TGCAGCGTTGAGGACAGCTCCTACGAGCAGTACTTC	-	-	TRBV29-1	TRBJ2-7
CASSPGTFNTEAFF	TGTGCCAGCTCACCAGGGACATTTAACACTGAAGCTTTCTTT	-	-	TRBV18	TRBJ1-1
CASRGYHQETQYF	TGTGCCAGCAGGGGCTACCACCAAGAGACCCAGTACTTC	-	-	TRBV5-6	TRBJ2-5
CASSLALTGGAEYGYTF	TGTGCCAGCAGCTTAGCGCTTACAGGGGGCGCTGAATATGGCTACACCTTC	-	TRBD1	TRBV7-6	TRBJ1-2
CASSLRLAGGDTQYF	TGTGCCAGCAGTTTAAGACTAGCGGGTGGGGATACGCAGTATTTT	-	TRBD2	TRBV27	TRBJ2-3
CASSWEWGDSYGYTF	TGTGCCAGCAGCTGGGAGTGGGGGGACAGCTATGGCTACACCTTC	-	TRBD1	TRBV5-4	TRBJ1-2
CASSAWTSGVSYEQYF	TGTGCCAGCAGCGCCTGGACTAGCGGGGTTTCCTACGAGCAGTACTTC	-	TRBD2	TRBV7-2	TRBJ2-7
CASSPTVNQPQHF	TGTGCCAGCAGCCCGACAGTCAATCAGCCCCAGCATTTT	-	-	TRBV11-2	TRBJ1-5
CASSPGTENTEAFF	TGTGCCAGCTCACCCGGGACAGAGAACACTGAAGCTTTCTTT	-	TRBD1	TRBV18	TRBJ1-1
CAWSKNRAGNTIYF	TGTGCCTGGAGTAAAAACAGAGCTGGAAACACCATATATTTT	-	-	TRBV30	TRBJ1-3
CASRRRGTDTQYF	TGTGCCAGCAGGAGGCGTGGCACAGATACGCAGTATTTT	once	-	TRBV28	TRBJ2-3
CASSLIGEKGYEQYF	TGCGCCAGCAGCTTGATTGGGGAGAAAGGCTACGAGCAGTACTTC	-	-	TRBV5-1	TRBJ2-7
CASLTRQGGARYQETQYF	TGTGCCAGCCTGACACGACAGGGAGGTGCCCGGTACCAAGAGACCCAGTACTTC	-	-	TRBV14	TRBJ2-5
CASSLTGPGNQPQHF	TGTGCCAGTAGTCTTACAGGGCCTGGCAATCAGCCCCAGCATTTT	-	-	TRBV19	TRBJ1-5
CASRFRDRGNTIYF	TGTGCCAGCAGGTTCCGGGACAGAGGAAACACCATATATTTT	-	TRBD1	TRBV28	TRBJ1-3
CASSPRRRGPWDSPLHF	TGCGCCAGCAGCCCACGACGAAGGGGCCCATGGGATTCACCCCTCCACTTT	-	-	TRBV4-1	TRBJ1-6
CASSVGGRGNEQFF	TGTGCCAGCAGCGTAGGTGGGAGGGGCAATGAGCAGTTCTTC	-	TRBD2	TRBV9	TRBJ2-1
CASSLLADSTDTQYF	TGTGCCAGCAGTTTGCTAGCGGATAGCACAGATACGCAGTATTTT	once	TRBD2	TRBV27	TRBJ2-3
CASSQDPGGSTYEQYF	TGCGCCAGCAGCCAAGATCCAGGGGGCTCCACCTACGAGCAGTACTTC	-	TRBD1	TRBV4-1	TRBJ2-7
CASSRDRGSEQYF	TGTGCCAGCAGCCGGGACAGGGGGAGCGAGCAGTACTTC	-	TRBD1	TRBV5-6	TRBJ2-7
CASSFGRGSNEKLFF	TGTGCCAGCAGCTTCGGCAGGGGTAGTAATGAAAAACTGTTTTTT	-	-	TRBV7-9	TRBJ1-4
CASSVAGQADQPQHF	TGTGCCAGCAGCGTAGCCGGACAGGCAGATCAGCCCCAGCATTTT	-	TRBD1	TRBV9	TRBJ1-5
CASQSSGTGPYEQYF	TGTGCCAGCCAGAGTAGCGGGACAGGGCCCTACGAGCAGTACTTC	-	-	TRBV5-5	TRBJ2-7